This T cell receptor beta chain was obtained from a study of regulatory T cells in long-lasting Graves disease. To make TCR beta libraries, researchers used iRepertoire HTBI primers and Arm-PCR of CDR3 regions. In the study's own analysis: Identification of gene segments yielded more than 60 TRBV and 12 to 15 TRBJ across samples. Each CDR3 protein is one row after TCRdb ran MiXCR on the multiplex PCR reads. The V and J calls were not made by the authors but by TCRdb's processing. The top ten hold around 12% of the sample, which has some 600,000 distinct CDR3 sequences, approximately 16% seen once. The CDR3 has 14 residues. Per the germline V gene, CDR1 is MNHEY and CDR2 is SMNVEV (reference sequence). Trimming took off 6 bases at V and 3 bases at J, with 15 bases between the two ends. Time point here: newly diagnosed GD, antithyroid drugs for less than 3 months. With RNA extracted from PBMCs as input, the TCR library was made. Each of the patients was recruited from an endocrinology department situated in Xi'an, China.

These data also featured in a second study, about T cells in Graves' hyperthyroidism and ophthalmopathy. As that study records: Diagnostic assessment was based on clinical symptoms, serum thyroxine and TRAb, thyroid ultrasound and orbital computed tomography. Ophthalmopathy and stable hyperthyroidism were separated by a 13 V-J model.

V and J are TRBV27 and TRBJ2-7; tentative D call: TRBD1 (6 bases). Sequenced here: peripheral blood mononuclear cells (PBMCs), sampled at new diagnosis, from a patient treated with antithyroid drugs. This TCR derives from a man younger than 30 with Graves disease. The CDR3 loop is CASSPRDIYYEQYF. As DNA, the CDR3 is TGTGCCAGCAGCCCCCGGGACATATACTACGAGCAGTACTTC.